This T cell receptor (beta chain) was recovered during a study of blood T cell repertoires in COVID-19. The wider study: The study drew acute and convalescent COVID-19 samples from the United States, Italy and Spain. Nucleic acid was either cDNA or gDNA, and it came from T cells, B-cell-depleted T cells, or PBMCs.

In the source study's methods: Estimation of nucleated cell counts relied on the amplification of reference gene primers. TCRdb's table, derived via immunoSEQ multiplex PCR, lists solely in-frame clones and lacks some. V, J and clone size were drawn from that table, and D and trimming were deduced from the DNA. The data contain under 100,000 clones, around 87% of them singletons. Germline V gene sequence: CDR1 SGHNT, CDR2 YYREEE (reference sequence). V was trimmed by 2 bases and J by 7 bases, leaving 13 bases between them. This CDR3 has 13 residues. The TCR comes from a human donor in a cohort sampled during active COVID-19. V gene TRBV5-4 combines with J gene TRBJ2-7, with D perhaps TRBD1 (7 bases). The source material was peripheral blood. As DNA, the CDR3 is TGTGCCAGCAGCTTCGACCAGGGGGGTGAGCAGTACTTC. It yields the protein CASSFDQGGEQYF.